A selection of T cell receptor beta chains follows, all from one sample in a study of early T cells in non-severe SARS-CoV-2 infection. TCRdb used MiXCR to reprocess the 5' RACE reads, holding one entry per CDR3 protein. The sample has under 35,000 distinct CDR3 sequences, roughly 6.6% seen once; the top ten hold less than 3%. What was sequenced was whole blood. The receptors derive from an adult who was a healthcare worker with PCR-confirmed SARS-CoV-2 infection or an uninfected control (not recorded which). Both conserved end residues are part of each CDR3. The D gene is left open where the match is weak. Clone size is not always given. Where it is, it says once, few, many or a class for expanded clones.

TRBJ2-1 TRBD2 . TRBV7-8 CASSSGLAGIPYNEQFF TGTGCCAGCAGCTCCGGACTAGCGGGGATACCCTACAATGAGCAGTTCTTC
TRBJ2-7 . many TRBV7-9 CASSATLELNYEQYF TGTGCCAGCAGCGCAACTCTAGAGTTGAATTACGAGCAGTACTTC
TRBJ1-4 . many TRBV5-5 CASSFRGANEKLFF TGTGCCAGCAGCTTCAGGGGCGCTAATGAAAAACTGTTTTTT
TRBJ2-7 . many TRBV7-8 CASSLRRFPDWQYF TGTGCCAGCAGCTTACGTAGATTTCCAGATTGGCAGTACTTC
TRBJ2-1 TRBD2 many TRBV27 CASSFPGGSGRVNEQFF TGTGCCAGCAGTTTCCCCGGAGGGAGCGGGAGGGTCAATGAGCAGTTCTTC
TRBJ1-2 TRBD1 many TRBV11-2 CASSWTGLIYGYTF TGTGCCAGCAGCTGGACAGGCCTTATCTATGGCTACACCTTC
TRBJ1-5 TRBD1 many TRBV6-5 CASSGQGARQPQHF TGTGCCAGCTCTGGACAGGGGGCAAGGCAGCCCCAGCATTTT
TRBJ2-1 TRBD1 many TRBV20-1 CSLGQGVYNEQFF TGCAGCCTGGGACAGGGAGTCTACAATGAGCAGTTCTTC
TRBJ2-1 . many TRBV12-3/TRBV12-4 CASSLGTVNNEQFF TGTGCCAGCAGTTTAGGGACAGTCAACAATGAGCAGTTCTTC
TRBJ2-7 TRBD2 many TRBV14 CASSQIAGTLGNEQYF TGTGCCAGCAGCCAAATAGCGGGGACGCTCGGGAACGAGCAGTACTTC
TRBJ2-4 . many TRBV28 CASSPLEGGIKNIQYF TGTGCCAGCAGCCCCTTGGAGGGAGGAATCAAAAACATTCAGTACTTC
TRBJ2-7 . . TRBV10-2 CASSAQAHYEQYF TGCGCCAGCAGTGCTCAGGCCCACTACGAGCAGTACTTC
TRBJ1-4 TRBD1 many TRBV12-3/TRBV12-4 CASSFGTGNEKLFF TGTGCCAGCAGTTTCGGGACAGGGAATGAAAAACTGTTTTTT
TRBJ2-7 TRBD2 . TRBV7-8 CASSLSSGRSGGEQYF TGTGCCAGCAGCTTGTCTAGCGGGAGGTCCGGAGGGGAGCAGTACTTC
TRBJ2-7 . many TRBV5-4 CASSSGTNYEQYF TGTGCCAGCAGCTCGGGAACCAACTACGAGCAGTACTTC
TRBJ1-2 TRBD1 few TRBV6-1 CASRMGQEYDYTF TGTGCCAGCAGGATGGGACAGGAATATGACTACACCTTC
TRBJ2-5 . many TRBV7-2 CASSQRRAYQETQYF TGTGCCAGCAGCCAGCGTAGAGCATACCAAGAGACCCAGTACTTC
TRBJ2-1 . many TRBV29-1 CSVEDQLGNNEQFF TGCAGCGTTGAAGATCAACTGGGTAACAATGAGCAGTTCTTC
TRBJ1-1 . many TRBV4-3 CASSQEGYTEAFF TGCGCCAGCAGCCAAGAAGGTTACACTGAAGCTTTCTTT
TRBJ1-2 . many TRBV20-1 CSASNGQTNYGYTF TGCAGTGCTAGTAATGGACAGACAAACTATGGCTACACCTTC
TRBJ1-5 TRBD1 many TRBV5-1 CASSLEGGGNQPQHF TGCGCCAGCAGCTTGGAAGGGGGCGGCAATCAGCCCCAGCATTTT
TRBJ2-5 . many TRBV3-1 CASSQGQPEEETQYF TGTGCCAGCAGCCAAGGACAGCCGGAGGAGGAGACCCAGTACTTC
TRBJ2-3 TRBD1 . TRBV20-1 CSASRNTGDRTDTQYF TGCAGTGCTAGTCGTAATACAGGGGACCGGACAGATACGCAGTATTTT
TRBJ2-2 . . TRBV10-2 CASTFPSTGELFF TGCGCCAGCACCTTCCCAAGCACCGGGGAGCTGTTTTTT
TRBJ2-7 . many TRBV7-8 CASSPGGPPYEQYF TGTGCCAGCAGCCCAGGAGGGCCCCCCTACGAGCAGTACTTC
TRBJ2-7 . many TRBV24-1 CATSDGPTYEQYF TGTGCCACCAGTGATGGACCCACCTACGAGCAGTACTTC
TRBJ2-5 . many TRBV20-1 CSARVRQAAVIAQTQYF TGCAGTGCTAGAGTCCGGCAGGCAGCAGTTATTGCTCAGACCCAGTACTTC
TRBJ2-4 . many TRBV7-9 CASSSAETLAKNIQYF TGTGCCAGCAGCTCCGCAGAGACTCTAGCCAAAAACATTCAGTACTTC
TRBJ2-7 TRBD1 many TRBV11-3 CASSLGTGDEQYF TGTGCCAGCAGCCTTGGGACAGGAGACGAGCAGTACTTC
TRBJ2-7 . many TRBV29-1 CSVVGREETWYF TGCAGCGTTGTGGGCAGGGAAGAAACCTGGTACTTC
TRBJ1-1 TRBD1 many TRBV29-1 CSVDPGQGAPGTEAFF TGCAGCGTTGACCCAGGACAGGGGGCGCCGGGCACTGAAGCTTTCTTT
TRBJ2-3 . . TRBV2 CASTGRGEDTQYF TGTGCCAGTACAGGGAGAGGAGAAGATACGCAGTATTTT
TRBJ2-7 . many TRBV28 CASSYSRQRPLRYEQYF TGTGCCAGCAGTTACTCCCGTCAGAGACCACTTCGGTACGAGCAGTACTTC